The rows below give T cell receptor beta chains drawn from one sample of a study of T cells in localized non-small cell lung cancer. Assay used: immunoSEQ multiplex PCR; TCRdb lists only in-frame clones, some missing. Of hundreds of clones in the sample, 18% were seen once. This specimen was normal lung tissue next to the tumor, taken before any cancer treatment. Source of these receptors: a female donor at least 60 years old with stage II squamous cell lung carcinoma. The CDR3 runs from the conserved cysteine through the conserved F or W. A D gene is named only where the DNA matches it firmly. Size tells how often a clone was seen (once, few, many) or the class of an expanded clone, and some rows leave it out.

j_call d_call v_call clone_size cdr3_nt cdr3_aa
TRBJ2-7 . TRBV6-8 . TGTGCCAGCTCTCCGGGACCGATTTTCTCCTACGAGCAGTACTTC CASSPGPIFSYEQYF
TRBJ1-2 . TRBV5-1 few TGCGCCAGCAGCGTTTGGGACGGAGCTAACTATGGCTACACCTTC CASSVWDGANYGYTF
TRBJ2-7 TRBD2 TRBV19 . TGTGCCAGTAGTTCCCTTACTAGCGGACTGCGGGAGCAGTACTTC CASSSLTSGLREQYF
TRBJ1-1 . TRBV23-1 few TGCGCCAGCAGCTTGGGTCCCAACACTGAAGCTTTCTTT CASSLGPNTEAFF
TRBJ1-5 . TRBV6-8 few TGTGCCAGCAGGGCAACGGATAATAGCAATCAGCCCCAGCATTTT CASRATDNSNQPQHF
TRBJ2-2 . TRBV9 medium-sized TGTGCCAGCAGCGAGTCCTCAGGGGCGGGGACCGGGGAGCTGTTTTTT CASSESSGAGTGELFF
TRBJ2-1 TRBD2 TRBV9 large TGTGCCAGCAGCGTACCGACTAGCGAGACAGATAAGGGGGGGTACAATGAGCAGTTCTTC CASSVPTSETDKGGYNEQFF
TRBJ2-5 TRBD1 TRBV6-8 large TGTGCCAGCAGTGCCACAGGGGGCGTCGGAGAGACCCAGTACTTC CASSATGGVGETQYF
TRBJ1-1 TRBD1 TRBV6-8 . TGTGCCAGCACAAGGACAGGGTCCACTGAAGCTTTCTTT CASTRTGSTEAFF
TRBJ2-1 TRBD2 TRBV10-1 few TGCGCCAGCGGTCGACTAGCGGCATCCTACAATGAGCAGTTCTTC CASGRLAASYNEQFF
TRBJ1-2 TRBD1 TRBV30 . TGTGCCTGGAGTGTGACAGGGGCTGATGGCTACACCTTC CAWSVTGADGYTF
TRBJ1-5 TRBD1 TRBV18 . TGTGCCAGCTCACCACCGATCTTAATCCAGGGACAGGGGGGAGAGGATCAGCCCCAGCATTTT CASSPPILIQGQGGEDQPQHF
TRBJ1-1 . TRBV11-3 medium-sized TGTGCCAGCAGCGCGGGGGATCGTGACACTGAAGCTTTCTTT CASSAGDRDTEAFF